What follows describes a single T cell receptor beta chain. Other DNA sequences within the sample encode an identical CDR3. The assay was immunoSEQ multiplex PCR, and TCRdb's table has in-frame clones only and misses some. The sample includes about 510,000 clones, about 95% seen only once; the top ten take 0.06%. Between the trimmed V and J ends, which lost 0 bases and 1 base, there was a span of 6 bases. The CDR3 is 14 residues long. Germline lookup yields CDR1 KGHSH and CDR2 LQKENI. The data originate from a study of shared clonotypes between healthy human individuals. The source material was naive CD4+ T cells sorted from blood. Subset denoted: CD45RA+ positively selected. This clonotype was obtained from a woman aged 25-40 years in good health. V gene TRBV18 combines with J gene TRBJ1-1; D is ambiguous. Written as DNA, the CDR3 is TGTGCCAGCTCACCACCTAGCCAGAACACTGAAGCTTTCTTT. Amino acids: CASSPPSQNTEAFF.